These 32 T cell receptor beta chains were all obtained from the same sample, sequenced in a study of T cell responses to AZD1222 COVID-19 vaccine. Clones were read by immunoSEQ multiplex PCR, and TCRdb kept only the in-frame ones, dropping some. The sample records 150,000 to 200,000 clones, more than 90% being singletons. This specimen was peripheral blood, taken on day 0 of AZD1222 vaccination. These receptors were taken from an adult in good health.

The table lists this clone with a count of one. The chain couples TRBV7-9 to TRBJ2-7, with a possible D match to TRBD1 (5 bases). The germline CDR1 and CDR2 sequences are SEHNR and FQNEAQ (reference sequence). The V end lost 5 bases, the J end lost 2 bases, and 13 bases lay between the germline ends. This CDR3 contains 14 residues. The CDR3 sequence is CASSPGQGPYEQYF. The CDR3, as DNA: TGTGCCAGCAGCCCAGGGCAGGGCCCCTACGAGCAGTACTTC. The full variable domain, in which reference TRBV7-9 and TRBJ2-7 provide the parts outside the CDR3, is DTGVSQNPRHKITKRGQNVTFRCDPISEHNRLYWYRQTLGQGPEFLTYFQNEAQLEKSRLLSDRFSAERPKGSFSTLEIQRTEQGDSAMYLCASSPGQGPYEQYFGPGTRLTVT.

The rearrangement joins TRBV27 to TRBJ2-5; D may correspond to TRBD1 or TRBD2 (5 bases each). This CDR3 has 13 amino acids. V lost 3 bases and J 6 bases, leaving 11 bases between the germline ends. The germline V gene encodes CDR1 MNHEY and CDR2 SMNVEV (reference sequence). The CDR3 DNA reads TGTGCCAGCAGTTTCGGGACCTTTCAGACCCAGTACTTC. This gives the protein CASSFGTFQTQYF.

The chain joins TRBV7-9 to TRBJ1-2; D possibly corresponds to TRBD1 (5 bases). The V gene lost 0 bases and the J gene lost 4 bases, with 12 bases spanning the gap. CDR1 and CDR2 from the germline V gene are SEHNR and FQNEAQ (reference sequence). This CDR3 comprises 15 residues. For the CDR3, the DNA is TGTGCCAGCAGCTTAGCGGACCAGAGGGGCTATGGCTACACCTTC. Protein: CASSLADQRGYGYTF. The variable domain in full, completed from reference TRBV7-9 and TRBJ1-2, reads DTGVSQNPRHKITKRGQNVTFRCDPISEHNRLYWYRQTLGQGPEFLTYFQNEAQLEKSRLLSDRFSAERPKGSFSTLEIQRTEQGDSAMYLCASSLADQRGYGYTFGSGTRLTVV.

The chain carries TRBV6-1 and TRBJ1-3; D is unresolved. The germline gives CDR1 MNHNS, CDR2 SASEGT. With 3 bases removed from V and 0 bases from J, the gap between germline ends came to 9 bases. The CDR3 spans 15 residues. The CDR3 DNA sequence: TGTGCCAGCAGTGATTTCAGGAGCTCTGGAAACACCATATATTTT. This encodes CASSDFRSSGNTIYF.

The table lists this clone with a count of one. The genes are TRBV5-1 and TRBJ2-1; TRBD2 matches 9 bases. Per the germline V gene, CDR1 is SGHRS and CDR2 is YFSETQ. V lost 4 bases to trimming and J lost 2 bases; unmatched junction nucleotides: 7. This CDR3 is built from 16 residues. CDR3 bases: TGCGCCAGCAGCCATGGTTCTAGCGGGACCTACAATGAGCAGTTCTTC. Encoded protein: CASSHGSSGTYNEQFF.

The chain carries TRBV6-1 and TRBJ2-7; the match to TRBD2 covers 7 bases. This CDR3 contains 12 residues. Germline CDR1 MNHNS, CDR2 SASEGT. CDR3 DNA: TGTGCCAGCAGTGAAGCTGCTAGCGGTCGAGTAGTC. It codes for CASSEAASGRVV.

This clone appeared a single time. The chain carries TRBV3-1 (or the pseudogene TRBV3-2) and TRBJ1-5; the D is unclear. This CDR3 has 15 amino acids. Germline V gene lookup returns CDR1 LGHDT and CDR2 YNNKEL (reference sequence). V lost 1 base and J 4 bases, leaving 11 bases between the germline ends. CDR3 coding DNA: TGTGCCAGCAGCCAAGGATGGACCACAAATCAGCCCCAGCATTTT. Protein sequence: CASSQGWTTNQPQHF.

This clone has a single count. The V and J genes are TRBV10-3 and TRBJ2-1; 7 bases are shared with TRBD2. The CDR3 has 14 amino acids. The germline gives CDR1 ENHRY, CDR2 SYGVKD. V shed 2 bases, J shed 7 bases, and the junction held 5 bases outside the gene matches. CDR3 in DNA: TGTGCCATCAGTGAGCGGGAGGTCAAGAATGAGCAGTTCTTC. It codes for CAISEREVKNEQFF.

The rearrangement links TRBV10-2 to TRBJ1-5; 8 positions match TRBD1. V shed 3 bases, J shed 7 bases, and the junction held 11 bases outside the gene matches. The CDR3 has 16 residues. The germline gives CDR1 WSHSY, CDR2 SAAADI. DNA of the CDR3: TGCGCCAGCAGTGAAAGCCCCCAGGGGGCGGGCCAGCCCCAGCATTTT. Its translation: CASSESPQGAGQPQHF.

This chain uses TRBV15 with TRBJ2-1; D is ambiguous. Germline CDR1 and CDR2: LNHNV and YYDKDF (reference sequence). Deletions cut 0 bases from V and 4 bases from J, with 13 bases between. This CDR3 has 16 residues. The CDR3 loop is CATSRDLSLQYNEQFF. CDR3 in DNA: TGTGCCACCAGCAGAGATCTGAGTCTACAGTACAATGAGCAGTTCTTC. The full variable domain, in which reference TRBV15 and TRBJ2-1 provide the parts outside the CDR3, is DAMVIQNPRYQVTQFGKPVTLSCSQTLNHNVMYWYQQKSSQAPKLLFHYYDKDFNNEADTPDNFQSRRPNTSFCFLDIRSPGLGDTAMYLCATSRDLSLQYNEQFFGPGTRLTVL.

The V and J genes are TRBV5-8 and TRBJ2-7; D tentatively fits TRBD1 or TRBD2 (5 bases each). V was cut by 4 bases and J by 2 bases, with 13 bases left in between. CDR3 length: 14 amino acids. Per the germline V gene, CDR1 is SGHTS and CDR2 is YDEGEE. CDR3 residues: CASSPGPGPYEQYF. The CDR3 DNA sequence: TGTGCCAGCAGCCCGGGACCGGGGCCCTACGAGCAGTACTTC.

V and J are TRBV6-1 and TRBJ1-3; D might be TRBD1 (5 bases). The V end lost 1 base, the J end lost 4 bases, and 14 bases lay between the germline ends. This CDR3 is 16 amino acids long. Germline CDR1 reads MNHNS; CDR2 reads SASEGT. CDR3 in DNA: TGTGCCAGCAGTGAAGGGGGGTCCAGGGCAGGAAACACCATATATTTT. Its translation is CASSEGGSRAGNTIYF.

DNA for the CDR3: TGTGCCAGCACCCTGGGACCCACGAAAGAGACCCAGTACTTC. Its protein product is CASTLGPTKETQYF. V and J are TRBV6-5 and TRBJ2-5; D tentatively reads TRBD1 or TRBD2 (5 bases each). The germline V gene encodes CDR1 MNHEY and CDR2 SVGAGI. The V end lost 7 bases, the J end lost 3 bases, and 15 bases lay between the germline ends. The CDR3 is made up of 14 amino acids.

Of note for this clone: Other DNA sequences of this sample code for an identical CDR3. The chain employs TRBV27 and TRBJ1-5; D may be TRBD1 (6 bases). The CDR3 runs to 12 residues. Looked up from germline, CDR1 is MNHEY and CDR2 is SMNVEV (reference sequence). Trimming left V 3 bases short and J 7 bases short, with 7 bases between. CDR3 region: CASSFQGQPQHF. For the CDR3, the DNA is TGTGCCAGCAGTTTTCAGGGGCAGCCCCAGCATTTT.

This clone turned up a few times. J is TRBJ1-6 and V is TRBV19, with 8 bases fitting TRBD1. The CDR3 has 14 residues. Germline assignment: CDR1 LNHDA and CDR2 SQIVND (reference sequence). Losses at the gene ends were 9 bases for V and 6 bases for J; bases not matched to a gene: 7. CDR3 residues: CASAGGQVNSPLHF. The CDR3 DNA is TGTGCCAGCGCGGGGGGACAGGTTAATTCACCCCTCCACTTT. The full variable domain, in which reference TRBV19 and TRBJ1-6 provide the parts outside the CDR3, is DGGITQSPKYLFRKEGQNVTLSCEQNLNHDAMYWYRQDPGQGLRLIYYSQIVNDFQKGDIAEGYSVSREKKESFPLTVTSAQKNPTAFYLCASAGGQVNSPLHFGNGTRLTVT.

The rearrangement uses TRBV29-1 and TRBJ2-3, with 7 nucleotides matching TRBD1. V was clipped by 0 bases and J by 1 base; unmatched bases: 4. The CDR3 contains 15 residues. From germline, CDR1 is SQVTM and CDR2 ANQGSEA. The DNA of the CDR3 is TGCAGCGTTGAAGAGGGCGGACAGGGCACAGATACGCAGTATTTT. Translating gives CSVEEGGQGTDTQYF.

As concerns this clone: At one end, the junction sequence differs from germline, possibly due to a read error. Other DNA sequences in the sample encode the same CDR3. The rearrangement uses TRBV18 and TRBJ1-5; the D is unclear. There are 13 residues in the CDR3. Germline CDR1 reads KGHSH; CDR2 reads LQKENI. This CDR3 reads CASSPMQDQPQHF. The DNA of the CDR3 is TGTGCTAGCTCACCGATGCAGGATCAGCCCCAGCATTTT.

This rearrangement joins TRBV3-1 (or the pseudogene TRBV3-2) to TRBJ1-1; D call uncertain. V gave up 0 bases and J gave up 1 base, with 15 bases separating them. This CDR3 is built from 17 residues. Per the germline V gene, CDR1 is LGHDT and CDR2 is YNNKEL (reference sequence). The CDR3: CASSQDPRKRGNTEAFF. The CDR3 DNA reads as TGTGCCAGCAGCCAAGATCCTCGTAAACGGGGGAACACTGAAGCTTTCTTT.

The genes are TRBV5-3 and TRBJ1-2, with D possibly matching TRBD1 (6 bases). TRBV5-3 is sorted into the ORF group, with uncertain function. There are 13 residues in the CDR3. Trimming took 3 bases from V and 8 from J, leaving 14 bases between them. The CDR3: CARSSTGIGGYTF. CDR3 bases: TGTGCCAGAAGCTCAACAGGGATAGGGGGCTACACCTTC.

The CDR3 loop reads CASSDSWTGKAFF. CDR3 bases: TGTGCCAGCAGTGACTCCTGGACAGGTAAAGCTTTCTTT. The chain combines TRBV2 with TRBJ1-1, with TRBD1 matching over 7 bases. In germline, CDR1 is SNHLY, CDR2 FYNNEI. Trimming at V came to 3 bases and at J to 9 bases, leaving 7 bases not matched to a gene. The CDR3 loop spans 13 amino acids.

V usage is TRBV5-6 and J usage is TRBJ2-2, with D perhaps TRBD1 or TRBD2 (5 bases each). The V gene lost 1 base and the J gene lost 5 bases, with 6 bases spanning the gap. Germline loops: CDR1 SGHDT, CDR2 YYEEEE. The CDR3 extends over 13 amino acids. As DNA, the CDR3 is TGTGCCAGCAGCTTGTGGGGGACCGGGGAGCTGTTTTTT. Its protein product is CASSLWGTGELFF. The whole variable domain, remainder taken from reference TRBV5-6 and TRBJ2-2, is DAGVTQSPTHLIKTRGQQVTLRCSPKSGHDTVSWYQQALGQGPQFIFQYYEEEERQRGNFPDRFSGHQFPNYSSELNVNALLLGDSALYLCASSLWGTGELFFGEGSRLTVL.

The genes are TRBV3-1 (or the pseudogene TRBV3-2) and TRBJ2-2; 10 positions agree with TRBD2. The CDR3 contains 20 residues. CDR1 is LGHDT, CDR2 YNNKEL, per germline (reference sequence). J lost 4 bases, V lost 4 bases, and 18 bases had no gene match. Here the CDR3 reads CASSPGLAAQRYTGTGELFF. In nucleotides, the CDR3 is TGTGCCAGCAGCCCCGGACTAGCGGCCCAAAGGTATACGGGCACCGGGGAGCTGTTTTTT.

The J gene is TRBJ1-5, the V gene TRBV6-2 or TRBV6-3, with a weak D call TRBD1 (5 bases). This CDR3 region has 13 residues. Looked up from germline, CDR1 is MNHEY and CDR2 is SVGEGT. Trimming stripped 5 bases from V and 5 bases from J, with 10 bases between. The CDR3 DNA reads as TGTGCCAGCAGTGCAGGGTGGGATCAGCCCCAGCATTTT. This gives the protein CASSAGWDQPQHF.

This chain connects TRBV6-5 to TRBJ1-1, with 8 positions matching TRBD1. The CDR3 totals 14 residues. Germline loops: CDR1 MNHEY, CDR2 SVGAGI. Trimming cost V 7 bases and J 6 bases; bases outside gene matches: 10. The CDR3 DNA reads TGTGCCAGCACCGGAGGACAGGGAGGCCCTGAAGCTTTCTTT. Translation gives CASTGGQGGPEAFF.

V and J are TRBV24-1 and TRBJ2-7; D tentatively reads TRBD1 or TRBD2 (5 bases each). CDR1 KGHDR and CDR2 SFDVKD come from the germline V gene. The CDR3 has 11 residues. V lost 5 bases and J 7 bases, leaving 8 bases between the germline ends. This CDR3 is CATSGGEEQYF. The CDR3 coding sequence is TGTGCCACCAGTGGAGGGGAAGAGCAGTACTTC.

This sequence joins TRBV12-3 or TRBV12-4 and TRBJ1-1, with D possibly TRBD1 on 5 matching bases. The CDR3 runs 12 residues. V lost 7 bases, J lost 9 bases, and 15 bases lay in between. CDR3: CASIQSRQKAFF. CDR3 coding DNA: TGTGCCAGCATTCAATCGCGACAGAAAGCTTTCTTT.

This clone has just a few counts. This sequence joins TRBV9 and TRBJ2-1; TRBD2 matches at 12 bases. Germline trimming cut 3 bases from V and 8 bases from J; bases unmatched to any gene: 6. Germline-derived CDR1 and CDR2 are SGDLS and YYNGEE. The CDR3 sequence is 15 residues long. CDR3 amino acids: CASSAHLAGGYEQFF. The CDR3 DNA reads TGTGCCAGCAGCGCACATCTAGCGGGGGGGTATGAGCAGTTCTTC. Complete variable domain (other parts from reference TRBV9 and TRBJ2-1): DSGVTQTPKHLITATGQRVTLRCSPRSGDLSVYWYQQSLDQGLQFLIQYYNGEERAKGNILERFSAQQFPDLHSELNLSSLELGDSALYFCASSAHLAGGYEQFFGPGTRLTVL.

The chain has TRBV5-4 and TRBJ2-7; possibly TRBD1 or TRBD2 for D (5 bases each). The CDR3 extends over 12 amino acids. Looked up from germline, CDR1 is SGHNT and CDR2 is YYREEE (reference sequence). Trimming took off 2 bases at V and 5 bases at J, with 8 bases between the two ends. The CDR3 loop reads CASSLRDHEQYF. Here the CDR3 DNA reads TGTGCCAGCAGCTTACGGGACCACGAGCAGTACTTC.

The chain couples TRBV5-4 to TRBJ2-2; a possible D gene is TRBD2 (6 bases). This CDR3 has 14 amino acids. Germline V lookup: CDR1 SGHNT, CDR2 YYREEE (reference sequence). Between the trimmed V and J ends, which lost 7 bases and 4 bases, there was a span of 14 bases. The CDR3 region has the DNA TGTGCCAGCGGAGGGCCTCCCTTCACCGGGGAGCTGTTTTTT. Translated: CASGGPPFTGELFF.

The gene calls are TRBV5-6 and TRBJ2-2, with D possibly matching TRBD1 (6 bases). Germline CDR1 SGHDT, CDR2 YYEEEE. V lost 4 bases and J 0 bases, leaving 13 bases between the germline ends. This CDR3 is 16 amino acids long. DNA for the CDR3: TGTGCCAGCAGCGTTGACGGGACAACGAACACCGGGGAGCTGTTTTTT. It codes for CASSVDGTTNTGELFF.

This clone was observed once. This chain uses TRBV7-8 with TRBJ2-1, with 8 bases identical to TRBD1. Trimming removed 4 bases from V and 3 bases from J; junction bases left unmatched: 5. CDR1 and CDR2 (germline): SGHVS, FQNEAQ. This CDR3 region has 15 residues. The CDR3 sequence: CASSSDRAHYNEQFF. Written as DNA, the CDR3 is TGTGCCAGCAGCTCGGACAGGGCCCACTACAATGAGCAGTTCTTC.

This clone was seen only once. This chain links TRBV5-1 with TRBJ2-1, with D unresolved. Trimming left V 4 bases short and J 6 bases short, with 17 bases between. The germline gives CDR1 SGHRS, CDR2 YFSETQ. The CDR3 has 15 amino acids. This CDR3 is CASSGQDGLFNEQFF. The CDR3 coding sequence is TGCGCCAGCAGCGGCCAGGACGGGCTCTTCAATGAGCAGTTCTTC.